This T cell receptor (beta chain) comes out of a study of Graves' ophthalmopathy and Graves' hyperthyroidism. Points from the study as a whole: Prediction of ophthalmopathy progression reached roughly 68% sensitivity and approximately 73% specificity.

V gave up 9 bases and J gave up 5 bases; unmatched junction bases: 8. CDR1 is KGHDR and CDR2 is SFDVKD in the germline V gene. This CDR3 has 14 residues. Uncontrolled infections, other autoimmune diseases, pregnancy or lactation barred patients from enrollment. Diagnosis relied on clinical symptoms, serum thyroxine, TRAb, thyroid ultrasound and orbital computed tomography. As the starting material, 10 ml of fresh peripheral blood yielded the PBMCs. In this sample, this clonotype turned up many times. Its antigen is currently unknown. From RNA, the CDR3 regions of TCR beta chains were amplified and sequenced. RT-PCR with HTBI primers came first, then second-round multiplex PCR. TCRdb ran MiXCR on the multiplex PCR reads and lists one entry per CDR3 protein. Of some 350,000 distinct CDR3 sequences in the sample, 17% were seen once.

The specimen sequenced was peripheral blood. This chain uses TRBV24-1 with TRBJ1-5; TRBD1 agrees at 8 bases. The TCR was taken from an adult woman with stable Graves' hyperthyroidism. CDR3: CATPGQGTDQPQHF. DNA for the CDR3: TGTGCCACCCCCGGACAGGGAACGGATCAGCCCCAGCATTTT.